This T cell receptor (beta chain) originates from a study of blood T cell repertoires in COVID-19. Study-wide context: Samples of COVID-19 (acute and convalescent) were obtained from the United States, Italy and Spain. T cells, B-cell-depleted T cells, or PBMCs provided the cDNA or gDNA that served as material.

Germline assignment: CDR1 SEHNR and CDR2 FQNEAQ (reference sequence). Trimming left V 5 bases short and J 6 bases short, with 17 bases between. This CDR3 contains 15 residues. Authors' processing steps: From reference gene primer amplification, estimates of nucleated cell counts were derived. Profiled with immunoSEQ multiplex PCR; TCRdb holds only in-frame clones, not every one. V, J and clone size reflect that table, while D and trimming were determined from the DNA. The profile covers tens of thousands of clones, with 65% to 85% appearing a single time and nearly 4.5% taken by the ten largest. The chain combines TRBV7-9 with TRBJ2-1, with D maybe TRBD2 (7 bases). This clonotype was obtained from a man aged 45-65 years with active COVID-19. The source material was peripheral blood. The CDR3 nucleotides are TGTGCCAGCAGCCTAAGGAGGGGGGGCCGCAATGAGCAGTTCTTC. Translation gives CASSLRRGGRNEQFF.